Listed here are 19 T cell receptor beta chains from one sample, sequenced in a study of blood T cell repertoires in COVID-19. Some clones are missing from TCRdb's copy, which holds only in-frame ones; the method was immunoSEQ multiplex PCR. This table has tens of thousands of clones, roughly three quarters appearing once. Sequenced input: peripheral blood. These receptors were taken from a man older than 75 with acute or convalescent COVID-19.

V gene TRBV5-1 combines with J gene TRBJ2-3; 8 positions match TRBD1. J gave up 5 bases and V 4 bases, and 6 bases lay outside the gene matches. This CDR3 spans 14 amino acids. Germline CDR1 and CDR2: SGHRS and YFSETQ. In DNA, the CDR3 is TGCGCCAGCAGCCACGGACAGGGAGGAGATACGCAGTATTTT. The encoded protein is CASSHGQGGDTQYF.

The chain joins TRBV19 to TRBJ1-1; D remains unclear. This CDR3 spans 12 amino acids. V was pared by 7 bases and J by 4 bases, with 10 bases between. Germline assignment: CDR1 LNHDA and CDR2 SQIVND (reference sequence). The CDR3 here is CASMQYGTEAFF. DNA for the CDR3: TGTGCCAGTATGCAGTATGGCACTGAAGCTTTCTTT.

This clone has more than one count but fewer than ten. The CDR3 reads CASSLAGSSGNTIYF. The CDR3 DNA sequence: TGTGCCAGCAGCTTAGCGGGGAGCTCTGGAAACACCATATATTTT. This sequence joins TRBV7-2 and TRBJ1-3; D unclear. The V end lost 0 bases, the J end lost 0 bases, and 6 bases lay between the germline ends. The germline V gene has CDR1 SGHTA and CDR2 FQGNSA. This CDR3 region has 15 residues. Drawing the rest from reference TRBV7-2 and TRBJ1-3, the complete variable domain is GAGVSQSPSNKVTEKGKDVELRCDPISGHTALYWYRQSLGQGLEFLIYFQGNSAPDKSGLPSDRFSAERTGGSVSTLTIQRTQQEDSAVYLCASSLAGSSGNTIYFGEGSWLTVV.

This clone appeared a few times. The chain combines TRBV11-2 with TRBJ2-7; 8 bases line up with TRBD1. The germline V gene has CDR1 SGHAT and CDR2 FQNNGV. The J segment lost 6 bases and the V segment lost 6 bases, leaving 7 bases of the junction unmatched. This CDR3 spans 13 amino acids. The CDR3 DNA sequence: TGTGCCAGCAGAGGGGCAGGGGGCGTCGAGCAGTACTTC. Encoded protein: CASRGAGGVEQYF.

This clone was observed once. The rearrangement links TRBV9 to TRBJ1-4; D gene unclear. CDR3 length: 16 amino acids. Germline values: CDR1 SGDLS, CDR2 YYNGEE. V lost 4 bases, J lost 0 bases, and 13 bases lay in between. The CDR3 here is CASSPSTSATNEKLFF. The CDR3 DNA reads as TGTGCCAGCAGCCCTAGCACTAGTGCAACTAATGAAAAACTGTTTTTT.

CDR3 sequence: CSASKTSYSGANVLTF. CDR3 bases: TGCAGTGCTAGTAAAACGAGTTACTCTGGGGCCAACGTCCTGACTTTC. The chain carries TRBV20-1 and TRBJ2-6; D is unclear. The CDR3 extends over 16 amino acids. V was pared by 3 bases and J by 0 bases, with 12 bases between. Germline V gene sequence: CDR1 DFQATT, CDR2 SNEGSKA (reference sequence).

The chain uses TRBV2 and TRBJ1-2; perhaps TRBD1 as D (6 bases). Trimming cost V 1 base and J 3 bases, with 18 bases left between them. The CDR3 spans 17 residues. Germline lookup yields CDR1 SNHLY and CDR2 FYNNEI. The CDR3 DNA is TGTGCCAGCAGTGAAGGTTCAGGGGCGCAAGGATACTATGGCTACACCTTC. It is translated as CASSEGSGAQGYYGYTF.

V gene TRBV28 combines with J gene TRBJ1-1; the D is unclear. This CDR3 spans 15 amino acids. V was shortened by 2 bases and J by 0 bases, with 10 bases between the two germline ends. The germline V gene has CDR1 MDHEN and CDR2 SYDVKM. CDR3 loop: CASSLPSGMNTEAFF. CDR3 DNA: TGTGCCAGCAGTTTACCTTCCGGGATGAACACTGAAGCTTTCTTT.

This chain uses TRBV5-5 with TRBJ1-2; weak D call: TRBD1 (6 bases). Trimming cost V 4 bases and J 4 bases, with 17 bases left between them. This CDR3 has 15 amino acids. Germline loops: CDR1 SGHKS, CDR2 YYEKEE (reference sequence). The chain's CDR3 is CASSPPQGNSYGYTF. In DNA form, the CDR3 reads TGTGCCAGCAGCCCCCCACAGGGAAATAGCTATGGCTACACCTTC.

The chain carries TRBV18 and TRBJ1-3, with D possibly matching TRBD1 (6 bases). V was shortened by 1 base and J by 0 bases, with 10 bases between the two germline ends. Germline loops: CDR1 KGHSH, CDR2 LQKENI. This CDR3 is built from 16 residues. The CDR3 here is CASSPLGTHSGNTIYF. The DNA of the CDR3 is TGTGCCAGCTCACCACTTGGGACACACTCTGGAAACACCATATATTTT.

The chain couples TRBV5-1 to TRBJ2-1, with 13 bases matching TRBD2. The CDR3 contains 13 residues. Germline CDR1 is SGHRS and CDR2 is YFSETQ. V shed 7 bases, J shed 5 bases, and the junction held 0 bases outside the gene matches. The CDR3 sequence is CASGTSGNNEQFF. CDR3 sequence (DNA): TGCGCCAGCGGGACTAGCGGGAACAATGAGCAGTTCTTC.

The gene calls are TRBV5-1 and TRBJ1-1, with unresolved D. V was clipped by 2 bases and J by 4 bases, with 15 bases between them. Germline CDR1 and CDR2: SGHRS and YFSETQ. The length of the CDR3 is 15 residues. In nucleotides, the CDR3 is TGCGCCAGCAGCTTCGGGCCCTCGGGGAGCACTGAAGCTTTCTTT. It is translated as CASSFGPSGSTEAFF.

This chain joins TRBV11-2 and TRBJ1-4; 8 nucleotides agree with TRBD1. V dropped 4 bases and J dropped 8; count of bases not matched to a gene: 6. The CDR3 totals 14 residues. Per germline, CDR1 SGHAT and CDR2 FQNNGV. The CDR3 bases are TGTGCCAGCAGCTCACTACAGGGGGTCGAAAAACTGTTTTTT. Translation: CASSSLQGVEKLFF.

This CDR3 reads CASSRSSGSTDTQYF. The CDR3 DNA is TGTGCCAGCAGCAGATCAAGCGGAAGCACAGATACGCAGTATTTT. The chain uses TRBV7-9 and TRBJ2-3; tentative D call: TRBD2 (5 bases). The V and J ends lost 5 bases and 0 bases respectively, with 12 bases between them. The CDR3 loop spans 15 amino acids. Germline loops: CDR1 SEHNR, CDR2 FQNEAQ (reference sequence). The full variable domain, with the rest looked up from reference TRBV7-9 and TRBJ2-3, is DTGVSQNPRHKITKRGQNVTFRCDPISEHNRLYWYRQTLGQGPEFLTYFQNEAQLEKSRLLSDRFSAERPKGSFSTLEIQRTEQGDSAMYLCASSRSSGSTDTQYFGPGTRLTVL.

The rearrangement joins TRBV10-3 to TRBJ1-1; weak D call: TRBD1 (5 bases). Germline lookup yields CDR1 ENHRY and CDR2 SYGVKD. CDR3 length: 14 amino acids. V gave up 7 bases and J gave up 4 bases, with 16 bases separating them. The DNA of the CDR3 is TGTGCCATCACTGTGGACATTCGCGGCACTGAAGCTTTCTTT. It translates to CAITVDIRGTEAFF.

This chain uses TRBV7-6 with TRBJ2-7, with 7 bases aligning to TRBD1. CDR1 and CDR2 (germline): SGHVS, FNYEAQ. This CDR3 is built from 12 residues. The V and J ends lost 5 bases and 4 bases, in that order; junction bases with no gene match: 2. The CDR3 DNA follows: TGTGCCAGCAGCGAACAGGGGTACGAGCAGTACTTC. It encodes CASSEQGYEQYF.

The chain has TRBV29-1 and TRBJ1-4; 11 nucleotides match TRBD1. Looked up from germline, CDR1 is SQVTM and CDR2 is ANQGSEA. J gave up 7 bases and V 7 bases, and 2 bases lay outside the gene matches. The CDR3 totals 12 residues. CDR3 residues: CSGGQGVEKLFF. DNA for the CDR3: TGCAGCGGGGGACAGGGGGTTGAAAAACTGTTTTTT. Based on the CDR3 plus reference TRBV29-1 and TRBJ1-4, the full variable domain is SAVISQKPSRDICQRGTSLTIQCQVDSQVTMMFWYRQQPGQSLTLIATANQGSEATYESGFVIDKFPISRPNLTFSTLTVSNMSPEDSSIYLCSGGQGVEKLFFGSGTQLSVL.

This clone was detected only a few times. This chain joins TRBV9 and TRBJ1-6; 9 bases are shared with TRBD1. The CDR3 length is 15 residues. V lost 4 bases to trimming and J lost 7 bases; unmatched junction nucleotides: 6. CDR1 and CDR2 from the germline V gene are SGDLS and YYNGEE. The CDR3 here is CASSQGQGGNSPLHF. The CDR3 nucleotides are TGTGCCAGCAGCCAGGGACAGGGCGGGAATTCACCCCTCCACTTT. Looking up the rest from reference TRBV9 and TRBJ1-6 gives the full variable domain: DSGVTQTPKHLITATGQRVTLRCSPRSGDLSVYWYQQSLDQGLQFLIQYYNGEERAKGNILERFSAQQFPDLHSELNLSSLELGDSALYFCASSQGQGGNSPLHFGNGTRLTVT.

The chain is built from TRBV2 and TRBJ2-7; 7 positions agree with TRBD2. Germline CDR1 and CDR2: SNHLY and FYNNEI. The CDR3 loop spans 13 amino acids. The trim removed 7 bases at V and 2 bases at J, leaving 5 bases unmatched. The CDR3 sequence: CASKGLAAYEQYF. DNA for the CDR3: TGTGCCAGCAAAGGGCTAGCGGCCTACGAGCAGTACTTC.